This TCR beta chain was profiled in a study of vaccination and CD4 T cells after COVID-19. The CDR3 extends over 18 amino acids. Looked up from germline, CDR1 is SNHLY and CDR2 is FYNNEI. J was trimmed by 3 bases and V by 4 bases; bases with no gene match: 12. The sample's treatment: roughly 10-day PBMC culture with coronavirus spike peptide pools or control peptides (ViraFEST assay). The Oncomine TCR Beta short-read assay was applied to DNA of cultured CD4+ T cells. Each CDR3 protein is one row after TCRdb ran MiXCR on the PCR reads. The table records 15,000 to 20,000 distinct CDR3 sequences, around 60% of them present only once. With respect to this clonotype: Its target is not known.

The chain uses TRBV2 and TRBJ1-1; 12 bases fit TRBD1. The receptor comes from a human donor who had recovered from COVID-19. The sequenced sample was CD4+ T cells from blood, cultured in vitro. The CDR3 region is CASSAHLGQGARHTEAFF. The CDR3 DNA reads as TGTGCCAGCAGTGCACATTTGGGACAGGGGGCGAGGCACACTGAAGCTTTCTTT.